This TCR beta chain was profiled in a study of T cell responses to AZD1222 COVID-19 vaccine. General observations from the study: Among those given AZD1222, only 6 or 7 were seropositive at baseline. The donor cohort was predominantly white British with a female majority, and clonal diversity may have been underestimated.

The repertoire was sequenced with immunoSEQ multiplex PCR; TCRdb's copy has only in-frame clones and lacks some. The sample shows 90,000 to 150,000 clones, more than 75% of them seen only once. The germline gives CDR1 MNHEY, CDR2 SVGEGT. The CDR3 totals 15 residues. V was trimmed by 0 bases and J by 1 base, leaving 9 bases between them. In its sample, this clone was seen once. Antigen: not known. Sequenced material: peripheral blood, taken on day 0 of AZD1222 vaccination. This clonotype was sampled from an adult in good health. The chain carries TRBV6-2 or TRBV6-3 and TRBJ2-5, with D maybe TRBD2 (5 bases). CDR3 nucleotides: TGTGCCAGCAGTTACTCGAGGACTCTCCAAGAGACCCAGTACTTC. Translation: CASSYSRTLQETQYF.